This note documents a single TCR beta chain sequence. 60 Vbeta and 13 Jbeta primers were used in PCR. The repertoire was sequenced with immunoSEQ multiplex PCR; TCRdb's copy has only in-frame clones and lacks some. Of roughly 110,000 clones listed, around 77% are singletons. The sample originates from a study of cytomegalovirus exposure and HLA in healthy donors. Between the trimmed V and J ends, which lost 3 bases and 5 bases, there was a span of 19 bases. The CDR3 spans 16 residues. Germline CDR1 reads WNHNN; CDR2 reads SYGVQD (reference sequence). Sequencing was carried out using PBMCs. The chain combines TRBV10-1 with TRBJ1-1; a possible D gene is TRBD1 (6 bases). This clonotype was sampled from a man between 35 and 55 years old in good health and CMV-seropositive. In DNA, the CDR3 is TGCGCCAGCAGTGAAGGGTCAGGGGTGAGTGATACTGAAGCTTTCTTT. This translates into CASSEGSGVSDTEAFF.